The source of this TCR beta chain is a study of PD-1 blockade in classical Hodgkin lymphoma (TCRdb year 2020). With regard to the full study: Nivolumab dosing was 3 mg/kg intravenously every 2 weeks, continuing until either disease progression or unacceptable toxicity. To define a peripheral blood immune signature of response to PD-1 blockade in classical Hodgkin lymphoma, the study combined TCR beta sequencing with CyTOF. General findings and caveats noted by the study authors: CD4+ but not CD8+ TCR diversity rose significantly by C4D1 (p=0.0027 vs p=0.16), most apparent in complete responders (p=0.02). Baseline TCR diversity was reported to be lower in newly diagnosed patients than in healthy donors and to be lower still in relapsed/refractory patients. Among trial patients, those achieving complete response had baseline diversity similar to that of newly diagnosed patients, while diversity was significantly lower in partial responders and progressors. Only a single clinical trial cohort was studied, and what caused the repertoire differences, possibly disease activity or prior therapy, remained undefined. Diversity was lower in patients who began nivolumab less than 1 year after ASCT, so these patients were left out of later analyses to avoid confounding by immune reconstitution.

This clone has just a few counts. What this receptor recognizes is not known. No per-base quality is available; no much larger clone lies one base away. Genomic DNA was isolated using the Qiagen DNeasy kit from unsorted PBMCs as well as from negatively selected CD4+ and CD8+ fractions. TCR beta CDR3 regions were amplified by immunoSEQ multiplex PCR using primers annealing to V and J segments. A synthetic immune receptor repertoire was used to minimize amplification bias, and any remaining bias was removed computationally after sequencing. Concerning the study's data processing: Custom Python scripts were used to quantify repertoire diversity as the Shannon entropy index. The unsorted, CD4+ and CD8+ repertoires were each analyzed separately, with the exception of combined analyses, where CD4+ and CD8+ sequences were merged in silico. A clone was considered expanded if an increase in frequency of at least 2-fold after treatment relative to C1D1 was found, and a pseudocount of 0.5 was applied to clones undetected at baseline. Clones with 0 or 1 copy at C1D1 were classified as singleton clones, and clones with 2 or more copies were classified as non-singleton clones. Clones expanded in unsorted samples were assigned a CD4+, CD8+ or unknown annotation through matching of protein sequences in sorted samples from the same patient. Wilcoxon tests on paired samples were used to test changes in diversity from C1D1 to C4D1. TCRdb limited this immuneACCESS table to in-frame rearrangements with V and J called. A share of clones is missing; checked studies link under half to unresolved V genes, and the rest is unexplained. The V and J calls and clone size were taken over from that table, and D and trimming were inferred from the DNA. This sample has 20,000 to 25,000 clones in its table, and 65% to 75% of those were observed once. The ten largest clones add up to 20% to 25% of the sample.

Counted from cysteine to phenylalanine, this CDR3 has 13 amino acids. Only CDR3 DNA is held: 39 bases, read in frame from base 1. V loses 4 bases of germline sequence and J loses 4 bases, and the interval between the two ends is 9 bases. As encoded in the germline V gene, CDR1 is SGHDT while CDR2 is YYEEEE. The meaning of the sample's time point label: cycle 1 day 1 (C1D1), immediately before nivolumab initiation. All trial patients had relapsed after autologous stem cell transplantation, with cohorts A, B and C differing in prior brentuximab vedotin exposure. The trial cohort comprised roughly 50 patients with relapsed/refractory classical Hodgkin lymphoma whose best overall responses were complete response, partial response or progressive disease. Trial patients were treated with single-agent nivolumab in the multi-cohort phase II CheckMate 205 trial. An independent review committee assessed best overall response by applying the 2007 International Working Group response criteria. PBMCs from the trial were collected at three points: immediately before nivolumab initiation (C1D1), and during therapy at cycle 2 day 1 and cycle 4 day 1. Peripheral blood was collected in 8 mL Vacutainer Cell Preparation Tubes, from which PBMCs were isolated by centrifugation and then cryopreserved.

The V gene is TRBV5-6 and the J gene is TRBJ1-5; the D segment cannot be called with confidence. The source material was peripheral blood mononuclear cells (PBMCs), sampled at baseline. This sequence originates from a human donor with classical Hodgkin lymphoma. The CDR3 has the sequence CASSEMGNQPQHF. The DNA sequence is given as TGTGCCAGCAGCGAGATGGGTAATCAGCCCCAGCATTTT.